This T cell receptor beta chain comes out of a study of shared clonotypes between healthy human individuals. Original processing notes: Junction-only immunoSEQ data arrived without quality scores, meaning filtering differed. TCRdb's copy holds only in-frame clones and misses some; the assay was immunoSEQ multiplex PCR. From that table come the V and J calls and clone size; the DNA was used to work out D and trimming. The table includes about 1,500,000 clones, roughly 96% detected once. This CDR3 is built from 17 residues. Trimming cost V 3 bases and J 8 bases; bases outside gene matches: 11. Germline V gives CDR1 SGHRS, CDR2 YFSETQ.

J is TRBJ2-2 and V is TRBV5-1; 12 nucleotides line up with TRBD2. The clonotype was recovered from a man aged 25-45 years in good health. What was sequenced was naive CD4+ T cells sorted from blood. Subset defined: CD45RA+ positively selected. Here the CDR3 reads CASSSITSGRPPGELFF. The CDR3 DNA is TGCGCCAGCAGCTCAATTACTAGCGGGAGGCCCCCTGGGGAGCTGTTTTTT. The full variable domain, rest sourced from reference TRBV5-1 and TRBJ2-2, is KAGVTQTPRYLIKTRGQQVTLSCSPISGHRSVSWYQQTPGQGLQFLFEYFSETQRNKGNFPGRFSGRQFSNSRSEMNVSTLELGDSALYLCASSSITSGRPPGELFFGEGSRLTVL.